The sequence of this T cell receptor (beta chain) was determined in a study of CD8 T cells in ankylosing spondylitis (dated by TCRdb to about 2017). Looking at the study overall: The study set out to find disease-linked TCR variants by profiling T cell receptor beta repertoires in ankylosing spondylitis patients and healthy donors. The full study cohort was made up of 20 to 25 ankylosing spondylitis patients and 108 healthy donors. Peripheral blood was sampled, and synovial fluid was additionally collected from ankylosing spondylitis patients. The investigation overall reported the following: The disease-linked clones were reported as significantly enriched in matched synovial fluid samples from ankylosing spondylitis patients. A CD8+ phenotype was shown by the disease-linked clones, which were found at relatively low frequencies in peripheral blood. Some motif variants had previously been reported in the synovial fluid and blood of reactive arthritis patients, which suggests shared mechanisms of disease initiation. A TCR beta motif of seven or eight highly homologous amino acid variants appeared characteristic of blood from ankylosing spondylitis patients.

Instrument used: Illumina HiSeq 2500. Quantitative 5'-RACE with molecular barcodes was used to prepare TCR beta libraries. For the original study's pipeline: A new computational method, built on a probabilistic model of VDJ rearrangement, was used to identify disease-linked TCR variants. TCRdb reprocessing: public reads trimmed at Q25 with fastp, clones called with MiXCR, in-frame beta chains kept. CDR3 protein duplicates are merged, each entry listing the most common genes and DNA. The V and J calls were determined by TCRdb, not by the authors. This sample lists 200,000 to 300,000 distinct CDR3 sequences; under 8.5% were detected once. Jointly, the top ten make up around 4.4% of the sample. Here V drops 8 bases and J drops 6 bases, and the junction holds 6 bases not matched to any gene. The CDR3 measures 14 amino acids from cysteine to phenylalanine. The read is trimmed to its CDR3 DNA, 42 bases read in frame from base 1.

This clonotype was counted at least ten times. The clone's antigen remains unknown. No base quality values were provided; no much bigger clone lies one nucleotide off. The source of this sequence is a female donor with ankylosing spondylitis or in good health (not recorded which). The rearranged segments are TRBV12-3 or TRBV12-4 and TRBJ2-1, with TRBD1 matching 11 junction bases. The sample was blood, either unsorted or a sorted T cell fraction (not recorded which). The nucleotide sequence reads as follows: TGTGCCAGCGTATCCGGGACAGGGGGCAATGAGCAGTTCTTC. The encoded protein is CASVSGTGGNEQFF.